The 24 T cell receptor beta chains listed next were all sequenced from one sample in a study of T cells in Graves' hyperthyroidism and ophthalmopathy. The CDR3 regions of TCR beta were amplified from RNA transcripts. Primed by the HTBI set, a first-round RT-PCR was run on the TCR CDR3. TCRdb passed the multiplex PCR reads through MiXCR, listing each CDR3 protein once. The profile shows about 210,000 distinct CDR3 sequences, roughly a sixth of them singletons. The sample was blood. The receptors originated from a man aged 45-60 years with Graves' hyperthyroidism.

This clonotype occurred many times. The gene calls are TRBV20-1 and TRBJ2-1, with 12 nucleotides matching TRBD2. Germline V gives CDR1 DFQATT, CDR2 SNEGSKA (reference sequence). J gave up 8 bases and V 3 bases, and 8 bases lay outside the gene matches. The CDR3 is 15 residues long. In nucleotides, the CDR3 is TGCAGTGCTAGGGTGGGGACTAGCGGGTCTCATGAGCAGTTCTTC. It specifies CSARVGTSGSHEQFF.

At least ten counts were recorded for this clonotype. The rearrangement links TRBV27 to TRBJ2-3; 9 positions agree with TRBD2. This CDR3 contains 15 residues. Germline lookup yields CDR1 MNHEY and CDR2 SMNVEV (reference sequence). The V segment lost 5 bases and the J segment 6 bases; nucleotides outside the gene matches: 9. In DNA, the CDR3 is TGTGCCAGCAGTCTCCTGACTAGCGGTGGGGATACGCAGTATTTT. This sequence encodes CASSLLTSGGDTQYF.

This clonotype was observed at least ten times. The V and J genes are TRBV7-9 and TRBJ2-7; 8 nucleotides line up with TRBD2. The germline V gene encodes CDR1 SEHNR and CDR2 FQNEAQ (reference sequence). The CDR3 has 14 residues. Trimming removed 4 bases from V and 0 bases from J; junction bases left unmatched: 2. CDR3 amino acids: CASSSSGSSYEQYF. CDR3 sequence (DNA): TGTGCCAGCAGCTCGAGCGGGAGCTCCTACGAGCAGTACTTC.

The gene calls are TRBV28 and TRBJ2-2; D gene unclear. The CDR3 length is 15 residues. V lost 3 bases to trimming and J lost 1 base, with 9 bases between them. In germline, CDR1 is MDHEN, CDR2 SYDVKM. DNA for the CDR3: TGTGCCAGCAGTTTTCACGGCGGGAACACCGGGGAGCTGTTTTTT. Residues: CASSFHGGNTGELFF.

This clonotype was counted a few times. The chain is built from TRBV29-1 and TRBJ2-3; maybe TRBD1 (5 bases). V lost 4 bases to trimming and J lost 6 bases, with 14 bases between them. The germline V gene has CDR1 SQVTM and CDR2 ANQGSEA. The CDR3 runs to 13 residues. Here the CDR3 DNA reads TGCAGCGTTGGGCTGTCTTCAGGGGATACGCAGTATTTT. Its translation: CSVGLSSGDTQYF.

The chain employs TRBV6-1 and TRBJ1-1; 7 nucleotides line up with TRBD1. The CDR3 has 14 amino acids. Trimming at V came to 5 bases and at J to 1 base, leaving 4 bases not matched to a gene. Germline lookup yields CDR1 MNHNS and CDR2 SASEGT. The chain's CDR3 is CASSMGQRNTEAFF. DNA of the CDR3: TGTGCCAGCAGTATGGGACAGCGGAACACTGAAGCTTTCTTT.

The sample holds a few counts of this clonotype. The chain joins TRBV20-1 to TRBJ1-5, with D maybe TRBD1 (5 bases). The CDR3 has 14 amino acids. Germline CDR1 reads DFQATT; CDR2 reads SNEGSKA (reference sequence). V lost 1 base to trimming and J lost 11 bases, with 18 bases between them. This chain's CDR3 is CSARVREGNRAQHF. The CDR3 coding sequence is TGCAGTGCTAGAGTTCGGGAGGGGAATAGGGCCCAGCATTTT.

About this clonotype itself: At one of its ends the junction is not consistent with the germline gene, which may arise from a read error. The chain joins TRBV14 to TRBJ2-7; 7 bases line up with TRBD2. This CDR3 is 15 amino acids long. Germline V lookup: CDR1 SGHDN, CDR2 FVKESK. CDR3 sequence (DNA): TGTGCCTGCAGCGGTCCATTGGCGGGAGAGTACGAGCAGTACTTC. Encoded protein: CACSGPLAGEYEQYF. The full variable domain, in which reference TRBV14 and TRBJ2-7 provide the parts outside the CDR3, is EAGVTQFPSHSVIEKGQTVTLRCDPISGHDNLYWYRRVMGKEIKFLLHFVKESKQDESGMPNNRFLAERTGGTYSTLKVQPAELEDSGVYFCACSGPLAGEYEQYFGPGTRLTVT.

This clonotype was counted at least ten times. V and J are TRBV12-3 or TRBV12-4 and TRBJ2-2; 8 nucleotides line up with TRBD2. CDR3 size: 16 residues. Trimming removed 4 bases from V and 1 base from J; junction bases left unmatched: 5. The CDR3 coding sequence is TGTGCCAGCAGTTCGGGACTAGGGAGGAACACCGGGGAGCTGTTTTTT. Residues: CASSSGLGRNTGELFF.

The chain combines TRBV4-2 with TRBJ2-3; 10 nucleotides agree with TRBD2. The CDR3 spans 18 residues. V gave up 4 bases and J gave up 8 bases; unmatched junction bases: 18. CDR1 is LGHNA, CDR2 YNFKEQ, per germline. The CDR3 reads CASSLRLAGLHGEVTQYF. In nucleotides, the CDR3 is TGTGCCAGCAGCCTCAGACTAGCGGGCCTTCACGGGGAAGTTACGCAGTATTTT.

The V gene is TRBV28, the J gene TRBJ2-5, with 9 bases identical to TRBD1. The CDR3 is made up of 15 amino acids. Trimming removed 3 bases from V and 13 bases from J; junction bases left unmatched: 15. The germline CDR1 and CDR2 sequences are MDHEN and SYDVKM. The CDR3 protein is CASSFVGQGFGLSYF. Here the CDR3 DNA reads TGTGCCAGCAGTTTCGTGGGACAGGGCTTTGGGTTATCGTACTTC.

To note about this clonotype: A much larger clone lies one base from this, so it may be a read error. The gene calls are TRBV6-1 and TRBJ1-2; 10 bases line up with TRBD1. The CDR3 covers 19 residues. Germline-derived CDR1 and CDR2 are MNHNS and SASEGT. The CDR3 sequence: CASSQAPGQGIRRIYGYTF. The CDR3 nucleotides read TGTGCCAGCAGTCAAGCTCCGGGACAGGGGATCCGTCGGATCTATGGCTACACCTTC.

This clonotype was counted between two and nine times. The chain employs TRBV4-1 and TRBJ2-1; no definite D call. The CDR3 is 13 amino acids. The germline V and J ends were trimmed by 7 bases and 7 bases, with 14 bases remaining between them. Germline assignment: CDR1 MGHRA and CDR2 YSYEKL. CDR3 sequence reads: CASTPPRENEQFF. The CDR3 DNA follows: TGCGCCAGCACCCCACCGAGAGAGAATGAGCAGTTCTTC.

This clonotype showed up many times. Here the CDR3 DNA reads TGTGCCAGCAGTTACTCCCAGGGCGGCGGGGAGCTGTTTTTT. Protein: CASSYSQGGGELFF. The chain recombines TRBV6-5 with TRBJ2-2; tentatively, D is TRBD1 (5 bases). In germline, CDR1 is MNHEY, CDR2 SVGAGI. Deletions cut 0 bases from V and 7 bases from J, with 9 bases between. The CDR3 contains 14 residues.

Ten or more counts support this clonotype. The CDR3 sequence is CASSHRVEDTQYF. The CDR3 DNA sequence: TGTGCCAGCAGTCACCGGGTCGAAGATACGCAGTATTTT. The V and J genes are TRBV27 and TRBJ2-3; D is undetermined. Germline-derived CDR1 and CDR2 are MNHEY and SMNVEV (reference sequence). Trimming pared 5 bases from V and 5 bases from J, leaving 11 bases between. This CDR3 comprises 13 residues.

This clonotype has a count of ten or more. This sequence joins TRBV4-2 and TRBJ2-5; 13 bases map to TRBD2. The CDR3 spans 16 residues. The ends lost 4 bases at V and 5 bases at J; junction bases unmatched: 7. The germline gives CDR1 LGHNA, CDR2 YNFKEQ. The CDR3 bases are TGTGCCAGCAGCCCCCGGACTAGCGGGAGTGTGGAGACCCAGTACTTC. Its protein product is CASSPRTSGSVETQYF.

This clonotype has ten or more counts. The DNA for the CDR3 is TGCGCCAGCAGCTTAGGTGACGGGACAGGGGGCTACGAGCAGTACTTC. It is translated as CASSLGDGTGGYEQYF. This chain uses TRBV5-1 with TRBJ2-7; 11 nucleotides match TRBD1. The V segment lost 2 bases and the J segment 3 bases; nucleotides outside the gene matches: 7. This CDR3 is 16 amino acids long. Germline V gene lookup returns CDR1 SGHRS and CDR2 YFSETQ. Drawing the rest from reference TRBV5-1 and TRBJ2-7, the complete variable domain is KAGVTQTPRYLIKTRGQQVTLSCSPISGHRSVSWYQQTPGQGLQFLFEYFSETQRNKGNFPGRFSGRQFSNSRSEMNVSTLELGDSALYLCASSLGDGTGGYEQYFGPGTRLTVT.

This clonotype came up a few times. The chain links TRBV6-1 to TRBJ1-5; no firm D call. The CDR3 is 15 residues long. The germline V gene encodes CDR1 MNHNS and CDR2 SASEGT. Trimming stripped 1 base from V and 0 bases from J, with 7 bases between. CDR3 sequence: CASSEGQDSNQPQHF. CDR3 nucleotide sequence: TGTGCCAGCAGTGAAGGGCAGGATAGCAATCAGCCCCAGCATTTT.

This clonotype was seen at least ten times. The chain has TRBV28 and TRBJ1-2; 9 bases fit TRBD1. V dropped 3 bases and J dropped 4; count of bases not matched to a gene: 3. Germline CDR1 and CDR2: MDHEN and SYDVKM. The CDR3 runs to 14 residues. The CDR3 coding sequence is TGTGCCAGCAGTTTGACAGGGGGAGGCTATGGCTACACCTTC. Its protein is CASSLTGGGYGYTF.

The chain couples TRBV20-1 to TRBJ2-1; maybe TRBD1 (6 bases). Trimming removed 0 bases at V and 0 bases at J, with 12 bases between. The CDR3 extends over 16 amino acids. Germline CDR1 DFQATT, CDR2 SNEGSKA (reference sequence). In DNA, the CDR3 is TGCAGTGCTAGAGAGGCAAGGGGGAGCTCCTACAATGAGCAGTTCTTC. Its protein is CSAREARGSSYNEQFF.

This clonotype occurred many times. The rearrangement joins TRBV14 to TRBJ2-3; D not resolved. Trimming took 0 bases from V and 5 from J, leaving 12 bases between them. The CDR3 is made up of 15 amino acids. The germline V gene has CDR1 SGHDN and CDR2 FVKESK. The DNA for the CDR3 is TGTGCCAGCAGCCAAGAGCGAAGAATGGGAGATACGCAGTATTTT. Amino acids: CASSQERRMGDTQYF.

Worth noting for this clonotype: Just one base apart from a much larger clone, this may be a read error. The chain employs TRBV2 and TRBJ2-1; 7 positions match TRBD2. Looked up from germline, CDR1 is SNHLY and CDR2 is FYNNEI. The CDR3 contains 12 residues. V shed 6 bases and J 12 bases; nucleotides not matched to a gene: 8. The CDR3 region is CASRGLPAGQFF. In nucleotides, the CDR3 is TGTGCCAGCAGGGGACTACCGGCCGGGCAGTTCTTC.

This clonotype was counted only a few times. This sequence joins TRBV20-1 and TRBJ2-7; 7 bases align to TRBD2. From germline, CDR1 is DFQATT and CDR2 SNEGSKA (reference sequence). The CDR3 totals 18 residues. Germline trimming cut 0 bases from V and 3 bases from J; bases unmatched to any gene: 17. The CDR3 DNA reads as TGCAGTGCTAGAGATTTGCGGGAGAGAGAGAGAGGGGACTACGAGCAGTACTTC. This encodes CSARDLRERERGDYEQYF.

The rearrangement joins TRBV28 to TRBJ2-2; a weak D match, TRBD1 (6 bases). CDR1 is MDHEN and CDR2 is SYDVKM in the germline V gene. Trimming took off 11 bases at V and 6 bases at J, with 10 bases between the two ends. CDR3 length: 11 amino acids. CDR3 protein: CAAGDPGELFF. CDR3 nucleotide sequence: TGTGCCGCAGGGGACCCCGGGGAGCTGTTTTTT.